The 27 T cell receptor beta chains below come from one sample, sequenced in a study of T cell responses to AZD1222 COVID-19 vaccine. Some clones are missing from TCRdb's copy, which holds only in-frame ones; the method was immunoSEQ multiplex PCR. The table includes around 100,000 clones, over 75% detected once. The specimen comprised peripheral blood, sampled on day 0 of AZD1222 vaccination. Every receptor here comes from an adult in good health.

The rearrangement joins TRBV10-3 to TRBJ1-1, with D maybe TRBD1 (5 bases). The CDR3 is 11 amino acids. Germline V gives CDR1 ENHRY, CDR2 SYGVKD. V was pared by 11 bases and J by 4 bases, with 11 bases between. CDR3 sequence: CASGGGTEAFF. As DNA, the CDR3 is TGTGCCTCGGGGGGAGGCACTGAAGCTTTCTTT.

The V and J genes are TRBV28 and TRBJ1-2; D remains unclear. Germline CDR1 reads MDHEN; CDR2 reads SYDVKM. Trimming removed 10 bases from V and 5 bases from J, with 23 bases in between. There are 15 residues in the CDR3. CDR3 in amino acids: CATFGPSRGWYGYTF. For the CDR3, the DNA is TGTGCCACCTTCGGACCGAGCAGAGGATGGTATGGCTACACCTTC.

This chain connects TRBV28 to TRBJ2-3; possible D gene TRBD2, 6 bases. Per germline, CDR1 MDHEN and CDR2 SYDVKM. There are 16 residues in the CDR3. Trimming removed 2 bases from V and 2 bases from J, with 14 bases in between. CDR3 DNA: TGTGCCAGCAGTTTACCCGGAGCGGGCACCACAGATACGCAGTATTTT. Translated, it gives CASSLPGAGTTDTQYF.

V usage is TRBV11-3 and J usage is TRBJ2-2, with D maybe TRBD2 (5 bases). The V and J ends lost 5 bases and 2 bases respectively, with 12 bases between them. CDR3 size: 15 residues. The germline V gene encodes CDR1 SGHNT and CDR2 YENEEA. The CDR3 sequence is CASSRSGINTGELFF. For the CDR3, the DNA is TGTGCCAGCAGCCGCAGCGGTATTAACACCGGGGAGCTGTTTTTT.

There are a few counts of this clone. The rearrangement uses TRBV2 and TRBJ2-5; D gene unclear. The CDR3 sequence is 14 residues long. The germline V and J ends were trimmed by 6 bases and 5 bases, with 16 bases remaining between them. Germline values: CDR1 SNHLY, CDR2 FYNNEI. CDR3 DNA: TGTGCCAGCAGAGAAAACCCGGGTGGGGAGACCCAGTACTTC. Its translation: CASRENPGGETQYF.

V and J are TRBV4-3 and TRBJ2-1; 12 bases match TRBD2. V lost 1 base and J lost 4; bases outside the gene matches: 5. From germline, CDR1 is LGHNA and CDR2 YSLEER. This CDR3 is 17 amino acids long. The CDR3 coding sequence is TGCGCCAGCAGCCAAGGGCCTCTAGCGGGAGGGTACAATGAGCAGTTCTTC. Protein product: CASSQGPLAGGYNEQFF.

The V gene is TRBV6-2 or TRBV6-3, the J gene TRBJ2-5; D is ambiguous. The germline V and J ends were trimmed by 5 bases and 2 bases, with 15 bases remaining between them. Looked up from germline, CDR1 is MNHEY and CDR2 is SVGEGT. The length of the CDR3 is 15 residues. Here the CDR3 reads CASSPTYMKQETQYF. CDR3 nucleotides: TGTGCCAGCAGTCCCACCTACATGAAACAAGAGACCCAGTACTTC.

CDR3 DNA: TGTGCCAGCAGCTTGGAGGGGCCGGGGAGGATTCAGTACTTC. Translating gives CASSLEGPGRIQYF. This chain joins TRBV5-4 and TRBJ2-4; weak D call: TRBD2 (6 bases). Germline assignment: CDR1 SGHNT and CDR2 YYREEE (reference sequence). V was cut by 0 bases and J by 10 bases, with 14 bases left in between. This CDR3 is 14 amino acids long.

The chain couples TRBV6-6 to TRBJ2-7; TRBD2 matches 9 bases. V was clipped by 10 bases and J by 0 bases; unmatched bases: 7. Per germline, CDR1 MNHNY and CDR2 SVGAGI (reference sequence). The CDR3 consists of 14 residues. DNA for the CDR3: TGTGCCACCAGGGAGCGGGGGGACTCCTACGAGCAGTACTTC. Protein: CATRERGDSYEQYF.

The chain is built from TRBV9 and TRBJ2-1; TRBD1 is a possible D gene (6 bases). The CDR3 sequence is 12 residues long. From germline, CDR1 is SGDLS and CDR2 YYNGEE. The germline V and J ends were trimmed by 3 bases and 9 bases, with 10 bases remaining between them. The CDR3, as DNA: TGTGCCAGCAGCGCACTAGGGGGTGAGCAGTTCTTC. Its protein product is CASSALGGEQFF.

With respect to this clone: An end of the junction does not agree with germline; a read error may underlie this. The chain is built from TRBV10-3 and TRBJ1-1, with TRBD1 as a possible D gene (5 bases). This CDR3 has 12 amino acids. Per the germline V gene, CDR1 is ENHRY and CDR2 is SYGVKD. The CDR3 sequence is CATSTGATEAFF. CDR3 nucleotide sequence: TGTGCCACCAGTACAGGAGCCACAGAAGCTTTCTTT.

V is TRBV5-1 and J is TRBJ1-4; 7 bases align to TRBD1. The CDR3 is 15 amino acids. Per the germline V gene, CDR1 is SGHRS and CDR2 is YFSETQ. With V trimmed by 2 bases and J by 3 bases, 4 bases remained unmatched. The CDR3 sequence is CASSLTGASNEKLFF. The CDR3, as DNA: TGCGCCAGCAGCTTAACAGGGGCATCTAATGAAAAACTGTTTTTT.

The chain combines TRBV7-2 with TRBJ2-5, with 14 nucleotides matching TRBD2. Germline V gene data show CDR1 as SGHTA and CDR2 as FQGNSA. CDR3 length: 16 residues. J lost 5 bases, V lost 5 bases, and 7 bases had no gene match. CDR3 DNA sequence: TGTGCCAGCAGCCCCCCGGGACTAGCGGGAGCCGAGACCCAGTACTTC. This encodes CASSPPGLAGAETQYF.

This CDR3 reads CASRRRGSGNQPQHF. The CDR3 coding sequence is TGTGCCAGCAGACGCAGAGGTTCGGGCAATCAGCCCCAGCATTTT. The V gene is TRBV6-5, the J gene TRBJ1-5; D uncertain. This CDR3 contains 15 residues. V lost 6 bases and J 2 bases, leaving 14 bases between the germline ends. The germline V gene has CDR1 MNHEY and CDR2 SVGAGI.

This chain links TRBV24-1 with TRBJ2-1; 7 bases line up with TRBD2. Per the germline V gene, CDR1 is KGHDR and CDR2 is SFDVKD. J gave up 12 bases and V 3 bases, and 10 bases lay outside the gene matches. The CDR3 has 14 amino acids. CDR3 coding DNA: TGTGCCACCAGTGATCCGGGTATAGCGGGCGCGCAGTTCTTC. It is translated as CATSDPGIAGAQFF.

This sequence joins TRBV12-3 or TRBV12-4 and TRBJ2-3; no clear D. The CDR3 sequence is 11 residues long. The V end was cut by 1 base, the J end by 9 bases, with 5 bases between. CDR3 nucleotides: TGTGCCAGCAGTTTAGGGGGAACGCAGTATTTT. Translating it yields CASSLGGTQYF.

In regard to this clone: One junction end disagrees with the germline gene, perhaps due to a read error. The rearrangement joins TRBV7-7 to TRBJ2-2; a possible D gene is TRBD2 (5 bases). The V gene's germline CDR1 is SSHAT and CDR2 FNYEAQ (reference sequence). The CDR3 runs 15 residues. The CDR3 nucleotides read TGTGCTAGCAGCTTTGCCGAGGGTGGTACCGGGGAGCTGTTTTTT. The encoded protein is CASSFAEGGTGELFF.

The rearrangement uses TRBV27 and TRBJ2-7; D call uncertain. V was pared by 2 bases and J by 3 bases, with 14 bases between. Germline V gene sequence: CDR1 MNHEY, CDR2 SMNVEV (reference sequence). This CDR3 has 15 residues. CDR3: CASSLMAGNLYEQYF. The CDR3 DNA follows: TGTGCCAGCAGTTTAATGGCAGGAAACCTCTACGAGCAGTACTTC.

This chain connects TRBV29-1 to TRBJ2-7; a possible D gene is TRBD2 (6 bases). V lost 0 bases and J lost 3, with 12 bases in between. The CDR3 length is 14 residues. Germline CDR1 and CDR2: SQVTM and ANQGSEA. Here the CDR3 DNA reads TGCAGCGTTGAAGATCGTAAGGGACTCTACGAGCAGTACTTC. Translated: CSVEDRKGLYEQYF.

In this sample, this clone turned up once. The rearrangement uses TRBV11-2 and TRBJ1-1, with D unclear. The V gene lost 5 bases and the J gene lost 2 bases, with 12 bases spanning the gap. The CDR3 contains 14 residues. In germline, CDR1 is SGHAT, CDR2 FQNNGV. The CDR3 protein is CASSREAGNTEAFF. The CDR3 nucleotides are TGTGCCAGCAGCCGCGAGGCTGGAAACACTGAAGCTTTCTTT.

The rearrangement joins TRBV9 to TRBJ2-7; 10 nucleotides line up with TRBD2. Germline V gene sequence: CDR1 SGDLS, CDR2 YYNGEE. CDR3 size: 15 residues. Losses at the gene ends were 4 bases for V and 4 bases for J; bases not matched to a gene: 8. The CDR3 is CASSRQREGVYEQYF. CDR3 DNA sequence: TGTGCCAGCAGCCGACAGCGGGAGGGAGTGTACGAGCAGTACTTC. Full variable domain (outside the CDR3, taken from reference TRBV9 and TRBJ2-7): DSGVTQTPKHLITATGQRVTLRCSPRSGDLSVYWYQQSLDQGLQFLIQYYNGEERAKGNILERFSAQQFPDLHSELNLSSLELGDSALYFCASSRQREGVYEQYFGPGTRLTVT.

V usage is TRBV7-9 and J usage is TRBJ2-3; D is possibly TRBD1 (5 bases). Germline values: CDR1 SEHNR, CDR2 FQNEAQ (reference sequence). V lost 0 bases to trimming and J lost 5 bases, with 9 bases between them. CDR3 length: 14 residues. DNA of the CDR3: TGTGCCAGCAGCTTAGCAGGGGTCGGAGATACGCAGTATTTT. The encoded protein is CASSLAGVGDTQYF.

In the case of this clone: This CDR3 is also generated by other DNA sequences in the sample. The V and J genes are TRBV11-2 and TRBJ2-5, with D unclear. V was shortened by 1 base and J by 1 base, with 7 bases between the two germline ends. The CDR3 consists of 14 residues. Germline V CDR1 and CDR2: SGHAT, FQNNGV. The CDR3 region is CASSLVLGQETQYF. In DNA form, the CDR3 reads TGTGCCAGCAGCTTAGTACTGGGCCAAGAGACCCAGTACTTC.

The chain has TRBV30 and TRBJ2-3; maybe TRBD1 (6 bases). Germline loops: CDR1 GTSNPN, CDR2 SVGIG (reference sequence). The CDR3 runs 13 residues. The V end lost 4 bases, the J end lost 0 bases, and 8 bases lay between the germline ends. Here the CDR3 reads CAWTGASTDTQYF. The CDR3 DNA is TGTGCCTGGACAGGGGCTAGCACAGATACGCAGTATTTT.

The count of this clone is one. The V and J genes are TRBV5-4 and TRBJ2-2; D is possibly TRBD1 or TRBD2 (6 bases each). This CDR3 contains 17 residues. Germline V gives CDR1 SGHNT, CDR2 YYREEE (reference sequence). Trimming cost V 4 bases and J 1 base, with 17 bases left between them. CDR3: CASSGGPGAGNTGELFF. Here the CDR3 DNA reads TGTGCCAGCAGCGGGGGCCCGGGGGCAGGGAACACCGGGGAGCTGTTTTTT.

The CDR3 region is CASSVEGETEQFF. CDR3 bases: TGTGCCAGCAGCGTAGAAGGAGAAACTGAGCAGTTCTTC. The V gene is TRBV9, the J gene TRBJ2-1; no definite D call. The germline V and J ends were trimmed by 0 bases and 9 bases, with 10 bases remaining between them. The CDR3 extends over 13 amino acids. The germline V gene encodes CDR1 SGDLS and CDR2 YYNGEE.

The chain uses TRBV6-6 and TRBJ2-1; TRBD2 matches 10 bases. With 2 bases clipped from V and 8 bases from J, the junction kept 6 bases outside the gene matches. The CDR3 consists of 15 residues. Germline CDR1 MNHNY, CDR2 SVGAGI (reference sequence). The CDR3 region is CASSYPSGSRYEQFF. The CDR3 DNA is TGTGCCAGCAGTTACCCTAGCGGGAGTCGCTATGAGCAGTTCTTC.